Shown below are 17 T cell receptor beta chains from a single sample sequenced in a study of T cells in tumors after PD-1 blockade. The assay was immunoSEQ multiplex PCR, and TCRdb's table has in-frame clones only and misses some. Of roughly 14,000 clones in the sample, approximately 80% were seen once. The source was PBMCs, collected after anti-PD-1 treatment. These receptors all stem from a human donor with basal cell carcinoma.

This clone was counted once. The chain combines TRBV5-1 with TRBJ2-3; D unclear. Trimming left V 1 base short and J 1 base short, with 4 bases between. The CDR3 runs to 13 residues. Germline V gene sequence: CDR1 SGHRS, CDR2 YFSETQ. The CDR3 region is CASSLWGTDTQYF. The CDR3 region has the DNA TGCGCCAGCAGCTTGTGGGGCACAGATACGCAGTATTTT. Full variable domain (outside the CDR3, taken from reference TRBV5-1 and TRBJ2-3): KAGVTQTPRYLIKTRGQQVTLSCSPISGHRSVSWYQQTPGQGLQFLFEYFSETQRNKGNFPGRFSGRQFSNSRSEMNVSTLELGDSALYLCASSLWGTDTQYFGPGTRLTVL.

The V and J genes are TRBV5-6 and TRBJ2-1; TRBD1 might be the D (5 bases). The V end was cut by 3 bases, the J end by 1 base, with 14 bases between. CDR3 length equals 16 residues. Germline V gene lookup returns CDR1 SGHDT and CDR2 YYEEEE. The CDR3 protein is CASSSRWGASYNEQFF. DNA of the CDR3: TGTGCCAGCAGCTCGAGGTGGGGCGCTTCCTACAATGAGCAGTTCTTC.

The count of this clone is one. The CDR3: CASSSAGISGANVLTF. The CDR3 DNA follows: TGTGCCAGCAGCTCGGCGGGCATCTCTGGGGCCAACGTCCTGACTTTC. This chain joins TRBV7-3 and TRBJ2-6, with a tentative D call TRBD2 (5 bases). The CDR3 is 16 residues long. CDR1 is SGHTA, CDR2 FQGTGA, per germline. Trimming left V 4 bases short and J 0 bases short, with 10 bases between.

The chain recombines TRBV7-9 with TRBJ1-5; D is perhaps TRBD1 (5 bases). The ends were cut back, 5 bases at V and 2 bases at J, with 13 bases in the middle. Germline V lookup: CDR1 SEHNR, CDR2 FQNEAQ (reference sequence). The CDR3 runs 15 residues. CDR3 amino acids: CASSTHGGGNQPQHF. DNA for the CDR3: TGTGCCAGCAGCACACATGGGGGTGGCAATCAGCCCCAGCATTTT.

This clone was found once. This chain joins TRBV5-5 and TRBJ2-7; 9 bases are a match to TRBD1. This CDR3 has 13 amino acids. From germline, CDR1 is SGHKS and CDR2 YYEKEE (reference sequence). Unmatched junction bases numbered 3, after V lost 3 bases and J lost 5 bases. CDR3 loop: CASSSGQGHEQYF. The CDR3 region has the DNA TGTGCCAGCAGCTCGGGACAGGGCCACGAGCAGTACTTC.

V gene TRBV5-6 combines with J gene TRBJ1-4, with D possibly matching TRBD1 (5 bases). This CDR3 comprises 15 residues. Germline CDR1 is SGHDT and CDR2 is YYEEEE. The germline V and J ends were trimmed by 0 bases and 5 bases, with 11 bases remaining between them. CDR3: CASSLAGGMNEKLFF. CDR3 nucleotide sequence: TGTGCCAGCAGCTTGGCCGGGGGAATGAATGAAAAACTGTTTTTT. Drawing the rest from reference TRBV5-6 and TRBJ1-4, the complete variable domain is DAGVTQSPTHLIKTRGQQVTLRCSPKSGHDTVSWYQQALGQGPQFIFQYYEEEERQRGNFPDRFSGHQFPNYSSELNVNALLLGDSALYLCASSLAGGMNEKLFFGSGTQLSVL.

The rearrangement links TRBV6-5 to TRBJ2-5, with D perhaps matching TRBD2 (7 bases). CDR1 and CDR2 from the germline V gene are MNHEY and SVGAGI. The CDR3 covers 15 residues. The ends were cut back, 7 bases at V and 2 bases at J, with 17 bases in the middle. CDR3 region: CASKKRGARQETQYF. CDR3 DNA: TGTGCCAGCAAAAAACGGGGGGCGAGACAAGAGACCCAGTACTTC.

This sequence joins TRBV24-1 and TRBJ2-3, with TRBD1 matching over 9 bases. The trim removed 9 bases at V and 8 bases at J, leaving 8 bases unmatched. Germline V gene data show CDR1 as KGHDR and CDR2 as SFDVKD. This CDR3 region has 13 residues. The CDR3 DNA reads TGTGCCACCCGGACAGGGGAGTGGAGTACGCAGTATTTT. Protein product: CATRTGEWSTQYF.

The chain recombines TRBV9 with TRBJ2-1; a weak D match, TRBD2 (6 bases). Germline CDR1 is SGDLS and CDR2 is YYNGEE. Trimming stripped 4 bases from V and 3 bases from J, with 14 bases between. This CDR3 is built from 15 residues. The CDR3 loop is CASSLLANHYNEQFF. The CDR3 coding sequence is TGTGCCAGCAGCCTCCTAGCGAACCACTACAATGAGCAGTTCTTC.

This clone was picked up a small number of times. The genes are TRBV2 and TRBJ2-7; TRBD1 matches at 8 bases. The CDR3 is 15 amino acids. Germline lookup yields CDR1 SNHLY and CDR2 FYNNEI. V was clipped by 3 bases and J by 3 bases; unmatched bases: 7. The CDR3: CASSDGRGLNYEQYF. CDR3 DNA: TGTGCCAGCAGTGATGGCAGGGGGCTCAACTACGAGCAGTACTTC.

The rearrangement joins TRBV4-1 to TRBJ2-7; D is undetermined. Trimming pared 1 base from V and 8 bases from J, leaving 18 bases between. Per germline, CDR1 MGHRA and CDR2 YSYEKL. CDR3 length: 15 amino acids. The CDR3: CASSQAAVPRQQQYF. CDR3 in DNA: TGCGCCAGCAGCCAAGCGGCAGTCCCCCGCCAGCAGCAGTACTTC.

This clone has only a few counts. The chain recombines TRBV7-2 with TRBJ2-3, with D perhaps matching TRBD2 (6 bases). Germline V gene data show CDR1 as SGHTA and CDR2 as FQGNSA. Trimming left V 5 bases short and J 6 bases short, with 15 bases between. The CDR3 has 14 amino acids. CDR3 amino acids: CASSPTRSWDTQYF. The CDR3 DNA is TGTGCCAGCAGCCCGACTAGGAGTTGGGATACGCAGTATTTT.

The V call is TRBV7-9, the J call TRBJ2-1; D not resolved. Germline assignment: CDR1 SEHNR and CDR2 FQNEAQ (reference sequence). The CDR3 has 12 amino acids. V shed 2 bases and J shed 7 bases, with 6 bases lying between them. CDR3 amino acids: CASSLNTNEQFF. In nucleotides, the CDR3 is TGTGCCAGCAGCTTAAATACGAATGAGCAGTTCTTC.

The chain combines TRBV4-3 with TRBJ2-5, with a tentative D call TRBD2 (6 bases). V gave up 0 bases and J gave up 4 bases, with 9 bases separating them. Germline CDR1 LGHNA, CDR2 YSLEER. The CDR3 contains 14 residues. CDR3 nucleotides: TGCGCCAGCAGCCAAGATTTGGGGGGAGAGACCCAGTACTTC. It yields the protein CASSQDLGGETQYF.

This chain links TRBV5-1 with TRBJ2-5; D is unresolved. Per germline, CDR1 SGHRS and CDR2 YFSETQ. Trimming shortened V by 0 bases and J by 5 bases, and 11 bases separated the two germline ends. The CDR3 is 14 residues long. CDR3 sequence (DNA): TGCGCCAGCAGCTTGGGGGTCGTAGGGGAGACCCAGTACTTC. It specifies CASSLGVVGETQYF.

The CDR3 protein is CASSMGGRNTEAFF. The CDR3 DNA reads as TGTGCCAGTAGTATGGGGGGGCGAAACACTGAAGCTTTCTTT. The J gene is TRBJ1-1, the V gene TRBV19; D is possibly TRBD1 (6 bases). Germline V lookup: CDR1 LNHDA, CDR2 SQIVND (reference sequence). Between the trimmed V and J ends, which lost 3 bases and 2 bases, there was a span of 10 bases. This CDR3 has 14 amino acids.

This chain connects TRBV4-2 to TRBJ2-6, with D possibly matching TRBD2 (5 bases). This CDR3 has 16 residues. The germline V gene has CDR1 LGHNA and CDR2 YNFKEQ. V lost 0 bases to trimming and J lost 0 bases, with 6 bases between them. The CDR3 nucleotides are TGTGCCAGCAGCCAAGATCGGGGCTCTGGGGCCAACGTCCTGACTTTC. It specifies CASSQDRGSGANVLTF.